The rows below give T cell receptor beta chains drawn from one sample of a study of CD8+ T cells in alopecia areata. The method was immunoSEQ multiplex PCR; TCRdb's version includes in-frame clones alone and lacks a portion of them. The sample yields under 300,000 clones, over 45% seen once. The sample consisted of CD4+ T cells sorted from blood, taken at week 52, from a patient treated with tofacitinib. The receptors were gathered from a human donor with alopecia areata. The CDR3 runs from the conserved cysteine through the conserved F or W. A D gene is named only where the DNA matches it firmly. Clone sizes are given selectively: once, few, many, or a class where the clone is expanded.

v_call	clone_size	d_call	j_call	cdr3_nt	cdr3_aa
TRBV29-1	.	TRBD2	TRBJ2-1	TGCAGCGCCAAACTAGCGGATGAGCAGTTCTTC	CSAKLADEQFF
TRBV25-1	once	.	TRBJ2-7	TGTGCCAGCAGTGCCCTCACGGGCTTAAGGTACGAGCAGTACTTC	CASSALTGLRYEQYF
TRBV5-1	.	.	TRBJ1-2	TGCGCCAGCAGCAAGACGATGAACTATGGCTACACCTTC	CASSKTMNYGYTF
TRBV6-5	.	.	TRBJ2-7	TGTGCCAGCAGTTACTCGCGACAGTCTAACGAGCAGTACTTC	CASSYSRQSNEQYF
TRBV10-3	.	.	TRBJ2-5	TGTGCCATCAGTGAGGCAGGCGACCTAGGAGAGACCCAGTACTTC	CAISEAGDLGETQYF
TRBV7-9	few	.	TRBJ2-3	TGTGCCAGCAGCTTTCCTTGGAACACGCAGTATTTT	CASSFPWNTQYF
TRBV29-1	once	.	TRBJ2-1	TGCAGCGTTGCCAGGGCCATCGGCAATGAGCAGTTCTTC	CSVARAIGNEQFF
TRBV29-1	few	.	TRBJ2-5	TGCAGCGTGAGGGGACTCCAAGAGACCCAGTACTTC	CSVRGLQETQYF
TRBV7-2	.	.	TRBJ2-2	TGTGCCAGCAGCTTGCGGGGGAACACCGGGGAGCTGTTTTTT	CASSLRGNTGELFF
TRBV7-3	many	.	TRBJ2-3	TGTGCCAGCAGATTAAATACACGGGACCCAACTCCAGATACGCAGTATTTT	CASRLNTRDPTPDTQYF
TRBV19	.	.	TRBJ2-1	TGTGCCAGTAGTCGGACGGACAATGAGCAGTTCTTC	CASSRTDNEQFF
TRBV2	.	.	TRBJ1-6	TGTGCCAGCAGTGGAGGAACGAAGGGTTCACCCCTCCACTTT	CASSGGTKGSPLHF
TRBV30	.	.	TRBJ1-6	TGTGCCTGGAGTGCCGGGGCCGACGGATCACCCCTCCACTTT	CAWSAGADGSPLHF
TRBV10-3	few	.	TRBJ2-4	TGTGCCACCCTGTCGACCTCTCAAAACATTCAGTACTTC	CATLSTSQNIQYF
TRBV7-2	.	TRBD1	TRBJ1-1	TGTGCCAGCAGCAGCCAGGACAGGACTGAAGCTTTCTTT	CASSSQDRTEAFF
TRBV30	.	.	TRBJ1-5	TGTGCCTACTCGACAGGCCTCAATCAGCCCCAGCATTTT	CAYSTGLNQPQHF
TRBV30	.	.	TRBJ1-2	TGTGCCTGGAGTGTACCTAAGGGGGACCTTTACACCTTC	CAWSVPKGDLYTF
TRBV29-1	.	.	TRBJ2-7	TGCAGCGTTGCGGGTGTTCGTAGCTCCTACGAGCAGTACTTC	CSVAGVRSSYEQYF
TRBV5-4	.	TRBD2	TRBJ2-5	TGTGCCAGCAGTTCCGGGACTAGCGGACGAGAGACCCAGTACTTC	CASSSGTSGRETQYF
TRBV27	.	TRBD1	TRBJ2-7	TGTGCCAGCAGTCGGCTGACAGGGAGCTCCTACGAGCAGTACTTC	CASSRLTGSSYEQYF
TRBV14	.	TRBD1	TRBJ1-6	TGTGCCAGCAGCCAAGATACAGGGGACGGTTCACCCCTCCACTTT	CASSQDTGDGSPLHF
TRBV30	.	.	TRBJ2-7	TGTGCCTGGAGTGTCGGACCCTACGAGCAGTACTTC	CAWSVGPYEQYF
TRBV9	.	TRBD1	TRBJ1-4	TGTGCCAGCAGCGGAGCCGGGACAGGAAATGAAAAACTGTTTTTT	CASSGAGTGNEKLFF
TRBV5-4	.	TRBD1	TRBJ2-7	TGTGCCAGCAGCCCGGGACAGGGCGGCGAGCAGTACTTC	CASSPGQGGEQYF
TRBV5-4	few	.	TRBJ2-6	TGTGCCAGCGTCACAGGGATCTCTGGGGCCAACGTCCTGACTTTC	CASVTGISGANVLTF
TRBV27	.	.	TRBJ1-2	TGTGCCAGCAGAATTTCCGGAAACTATGGCTACACCTTC	CASRISGNYGYTF
TRBV5-1	.	TRBD1	TRBJ2-5	TGCGCCAGCAGCCCGACAGGGGTGGGAGAGACCCAGTACTTC	CASSPTGVGETQYF
TRBV11-1	.	.	TRBJ2-5	TGTGCCAGCAGCTTACCTGGACTCATGGGAGAGACCCAGTACTTC	CASSLPGLMGETQYF
TRBV30	.	TRBD2	TRBJ2-2	TGTGCCTGGACAGTGGCGGGGGTACTCAGCGACACCGGGGAGCTGTTTTTT	CAWTVAGVLSDTGELFF
TRBV7-9	few	.	TRBJ1-1	TGTGCCAGCAGCTTACTCTCCCCGGGGGACACTGAAGCTTTCTTT	CASSLLSPGDTEAFF
TRBV6-5	few	TRBD2	TRBJ2-1	TGTGCCAGCAGTTACCGCGGGGGAAGCGTCAATGAGCAGTTCTTC	CASSYRGGSVNEQFF
TRBV9	.	.	TRBJ2-2	TGTGCCAGCACCCCCGCTGGGGGTCCAATTACCGGGGAGCTGTTTTTT	CASTPAGGPITGELFF
TRBV2	.	.	TRBJ2-7	TGTGCCAGCAGTGAAGACGACGAGCAGTACTTC	CASSEDDEQYF
TRBV19	few	.	TRBJ1-5	TGTGCCAGTAGTATCTTGTCAGTGAGGGGGACCAATCAGCCCCAGCATTTT	CASSILSVRGTNQPQHF
TRBV29-1	.	TRBD1	TRBJ1-2	TGCAGCGTCACCGGGACAGGGGGCAATGGCTACACCTTC	CSVTGTGGNGYTF
TRBV25-1	once	TRBD2	TRBJ2-3	TGTGCCAGCTCAGCGGGGGGCACAGATACGCAGTATTTT	CASSAGGTDTQYF
TRBV15	few	TRBD1	TRBJ1-5	TGTGCCACCAGCAGAGAGGGGTTTGGGACAGGGTACCTCAATCAGCCCCAGCATTTT	CATSREGFGTGYLNQPQHF
TRBV29-1	once	.	TRBJ2-5	TGCAGCGTTGCTAGTGGAGCCCAAGAGACCCAGTACTTC	CSVASGAQETQYF
TRBV15	few	.	TRBJ1-1	TGTGCCACCAGCAGAGATTCCGGGAAGGACACTGAAGCTTTCTTT	CATSRDSGKDTEAFF
TRBV6-5	.	.	TRBJ2-2	TGTGCCAGCAGTTTCAGCACCGGGGAGCTGTTTTTT	CASSFSTGELFF
TRBV13	.	.	TRBJ2-7	TGTGCCAGCAGCTTAAGACTACAGGGTTTCTACGAGCAGTACTTC	CASSLRLQGFYEQYF
TRBV5-1	.	TRBD2	TRBJ2-3	TGCGCCAGCAGCAAAGAACCGGGACTAGCGCGGGGTTTT	CASSKEPGLARGF
TRBV20-1	once	.	TRBJ1-1	TGCAGTGCCCTCTTATGGACTGAAGCTTTCTTT	CSALLWTEAFF
TRBV19	.	TRBD1	TRBJ2-7	TGTGCCAGTAGTAGGACAGGGGGCGTCTACGAGCAGTACTTC	CASSRTGGVYEQYF
TRBV9	few	TRBD2	TRBJ2-2	TGTGCCAGCAGCGTACGGACTAGCGGGGCCCTCGGGGAGCTGTTTTTT	CASSVRTSGALGELFF
TRBV2	once	.	TRBJ1-2	TGTGCCAGCAGTGGACAGTCACTCTATGGCTACACCTTC	CASSGQSLYGYTF
TRBV29-1	few	.	TRBJ2-5	TGCAGCGTTAAGGGCGGGGAAGAGACCCAGTACTTC	CSVKGGEETQYF
TRBV25-1	.	.	TRBJ2-5	TGTGCCAGCAGTGAATATCGCGCGGGGATCGAGACCCAGTACTTC	CASSEYRAGIETQYF
TRBV4-3	.	TRBD1	TRBJ1-1	TGCGCCAGCAGCCTAGGGACAGCCACTGAAGCTTTCTTT	CASSLGTATEAFF
TRBV2	.	.	TRBJ2-6	TGTGCCAGCAAGGAAACAGGGAGCTTTGGGGCCAACGTCCTGACTTTC	CASKETGSFGANVLTF
TRBV27	once	.	TRBJ2-7	TGTGCCAGCAGTTCCCACGGCCCTTCCTACGAGCAGTACTTC	CASSSHGPSYEQYF
TRBV23-1	.	.	TRBJ2-1	TGCGCCAGCAGACCAATTCGACAGGAGAGCTCCTACAATGAGCAGTTCTTC	CASRPIRQESSYNEQFF
TRBV30	few	.	TRBJ2-2	TGTGCCTGGAGTGTTTTGGCCGGGGGCGACACCGGGGAGCTGTTTTTT	CAWSVLAGGDTGELFF
TRBV29-1	few	.	TRBJ1-5	TGCAGCGTTGAGGAGGGGGGCAATCAGCCCCAGCATTTT	CSVEEGGNQPQHF
TRBV9	.	.	TRBJ1-6	TGTGCCAGCAGCGTTGGACAGTCCCGCTCCTATAATTCACCCCTCCACTTT	CASSVGQSRSYNSPLHF
TRBV29-1	.	.	TRBJ1-2	TGCAGCGTTGACTTTTCGGGAGGCGACTATGGCTACACCTTC	CSVDFSGGDYGYTF
TRBV7-9	.	TRBD1	TRBJ2-3	TGTGCCAGCAGCTACAGGGGGCACACAGATACGCAGTATTTT	CASSYRGHTDTQYF
TRBV29-1	.	TRBD1	TRBJ1-2	TGCAGCGTCCTACCAGGACAGGGGAACTATGGCTACACCTTC	CSVLPGQGNYGYTF
TRBV18	few	TRBD2	TRBJ2-7	TGTGCCAGCTCACCACCGGGACTAGCGGGGCCCTACTTC	CASSPPGLAGPYF